This TCR beta chain was sequenced for a study of cytotoxic CD8 clonotypes in ibrutinib-treated CLL (TCRdb year 2021). At the level of the whole study: The cohort was composed of under 12 relapsed/refractory and around 15 treatment-naive patients; IGHV unmutated status was identified in some 17 patients. Partial responses were observed in about 25 patients and complete responses in 2; after a median follow-up of around 68 months, remission was maintained in some 14 patients and progression was observed in some twelve. Response samples were obtained after a median of 12 months of treatment, with a range of roughly 6 to 40 months. On average, each sample yielded 255,043 productive templates and 85,000 to 95,000 productive rearrangements. Longitudinal samples were obtainable from 26 of the 86 participants in the trial. Cryopreserved peripheral blood mononuclear cells were obtained prior to treatment, at the time of response, and at either disease progression or sustained remission. Every remission and progressive disease sample was obtained while ibrutinib was still being received by the patients. The research as a whole found: An increase in clonality was observed at ibrutinib response, with clonality remaining stable during sustained remission and falling back toward baseline at progression. Baseline clonality was found to be higher than that of age-matched healthy donors and was strongly correlated with circulating CD8+ T-cell counts. Public clonotypes were rare and either shrank or stayed stable during treatment, and the rise in clonality at ibrutinib response reflected expansion of private clonotypes. Sampling times were not matched between patients in sustained remission and patients whose disease was progressing, and lymph node repertoires were not examined.

On a MiSeq, deep resolution sequencing aimed for a depth between 1 in 1 million and 1 in 200,000 T cells, with each clonotype covered approximately 9.2x on average. The immunoSEQ hsTCRB Kit was used to generate the TCR beta libraries. The authors' pipeline ran thus. Data were analyzed with ImmunoSEQ Data Assistant and ImmunoSEQ Analyzer, with V, D and J genes assigned per IMGT definitions. Clonality was computed as one minus normalized Shannon entropy of productive rearrangement frequencies, ranging from 0 to 1. Only overrepresented clonotypes making up at least 0.05% of each patient's repertoire were included in the public clonotype analysis. Some 13 age-matched healthy donor repertoires from immuneACCESS served as clonality controls. Entries here come from immuneACCESS through TCRdb and include only in-frame sequences with V and J called. Some clones fail to appear in such tables; in the studies checked, an unresolved V gene covers under half of the shortfall, and the cause of the remainder is unknown. V and J calls and clone size follow that table, whereas D and trimming were derived from the DNA. In this sample the table shows 300,000 to 400,000 clones, 67% of which occur a single time. The ten largest clones take up just under 6.5% of the sample.

This clone was counted between two and nine times. The specificity of this receptor is unknown. No much larger clone is present one base from it, and per-base qualities are unavailable. For TCR beta library preparation, 1.5 to 2 micrograms of genomic DNA were isolated from cryopreserved PBMCs. Longitudinal blood samples from CLL patients receiving ibrutinib monotherapy were subjected to high-throughput TCR beta sequencing. The patients took part in an open-label, single-center phase 2 trial of ibrutinib monotherapy. The germline V gene supplies CDR1 SGDLS and CDR2 YYNGEE. The V end loses 0 bases and the J end loses 3 bases, and a stretch of 6 bases separates them. The CDR3 starts with the cysteine, ends with the phenylalanine, and has 13 residues. Only the CDR3 DNA is retained, 39 bases long and in frame from the first base.

The rearranged segments are TRBV9 and TRBJ1-2, with no confidently assigned D gene. The material sequenced was PBMCs, taken after 36 months of ibrutinib treatment. The receptor's source is a human donor with chronic lymphocytic leukemia. At the DNA level, the sequence is TGTGCCAGCAGCGTAGTTACGGACTATGGCTACACCTTC. This encodes CASSVVTDYGYTF.